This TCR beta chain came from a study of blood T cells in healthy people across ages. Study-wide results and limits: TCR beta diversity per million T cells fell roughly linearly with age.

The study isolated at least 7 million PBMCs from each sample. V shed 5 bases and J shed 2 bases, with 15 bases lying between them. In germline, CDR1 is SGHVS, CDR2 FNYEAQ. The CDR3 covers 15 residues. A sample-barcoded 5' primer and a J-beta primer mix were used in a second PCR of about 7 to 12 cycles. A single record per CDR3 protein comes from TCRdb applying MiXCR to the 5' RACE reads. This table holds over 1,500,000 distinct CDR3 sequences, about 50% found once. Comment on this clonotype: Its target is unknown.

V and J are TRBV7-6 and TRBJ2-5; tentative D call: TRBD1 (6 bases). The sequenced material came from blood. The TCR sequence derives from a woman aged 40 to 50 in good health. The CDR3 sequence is CASSPGQSPQETQYF. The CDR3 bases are TGTGCCAGCAGCCCCGGACAGAGTCCGCAAGAGACCCAGTACTTC.